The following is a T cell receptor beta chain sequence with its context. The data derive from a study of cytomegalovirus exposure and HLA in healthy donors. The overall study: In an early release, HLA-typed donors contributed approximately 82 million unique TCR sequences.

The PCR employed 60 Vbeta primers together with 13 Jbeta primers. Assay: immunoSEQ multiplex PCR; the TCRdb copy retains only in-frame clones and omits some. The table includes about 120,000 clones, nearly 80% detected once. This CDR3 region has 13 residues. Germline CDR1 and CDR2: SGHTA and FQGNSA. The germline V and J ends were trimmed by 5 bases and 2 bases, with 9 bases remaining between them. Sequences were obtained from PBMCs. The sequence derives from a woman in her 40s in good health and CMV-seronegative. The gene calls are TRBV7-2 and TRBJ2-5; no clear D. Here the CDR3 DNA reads TGTGCCAGCAGCAAGACACGACAAGAGACCCAGTACTTC. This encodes CASSKTRQETQYF.